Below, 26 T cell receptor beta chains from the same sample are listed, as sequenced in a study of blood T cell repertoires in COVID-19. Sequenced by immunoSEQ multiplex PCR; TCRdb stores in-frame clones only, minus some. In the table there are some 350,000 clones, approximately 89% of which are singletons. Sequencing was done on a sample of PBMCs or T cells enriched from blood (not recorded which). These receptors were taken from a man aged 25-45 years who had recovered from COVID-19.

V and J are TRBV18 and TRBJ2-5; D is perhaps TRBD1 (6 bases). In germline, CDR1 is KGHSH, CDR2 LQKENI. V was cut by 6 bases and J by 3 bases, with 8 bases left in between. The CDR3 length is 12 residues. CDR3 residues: CASSSGEETQYF. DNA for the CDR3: TGTGCCAGCTCGTCAGGGGAAGAGACCCAGTACTTC.

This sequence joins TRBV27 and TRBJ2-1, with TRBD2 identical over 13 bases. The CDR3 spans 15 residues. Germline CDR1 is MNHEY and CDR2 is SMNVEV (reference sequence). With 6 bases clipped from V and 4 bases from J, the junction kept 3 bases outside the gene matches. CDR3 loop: CASRLTSGGYNEQFF. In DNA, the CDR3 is TGTGCCAGCAGACTGACTAGCGGGGGGTACAATGAGCAGTTCTTC.

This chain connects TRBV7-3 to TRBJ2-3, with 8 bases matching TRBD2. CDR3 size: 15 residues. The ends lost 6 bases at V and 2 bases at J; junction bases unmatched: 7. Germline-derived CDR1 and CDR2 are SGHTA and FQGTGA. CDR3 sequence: CASRFPGLDTDTQYF. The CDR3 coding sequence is TGTGCCAGCAGGTTCCCGGGACTAGACACAGATACGCAGTATTTT.

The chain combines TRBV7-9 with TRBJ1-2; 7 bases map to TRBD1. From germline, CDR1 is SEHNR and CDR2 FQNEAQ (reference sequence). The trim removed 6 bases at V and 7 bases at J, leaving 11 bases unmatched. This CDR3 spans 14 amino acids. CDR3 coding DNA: TGTGCCAGCAGTGCCCCCGGGACAGATAGTGGCTACACCTTC. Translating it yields CASSAPGTDSGYTF.

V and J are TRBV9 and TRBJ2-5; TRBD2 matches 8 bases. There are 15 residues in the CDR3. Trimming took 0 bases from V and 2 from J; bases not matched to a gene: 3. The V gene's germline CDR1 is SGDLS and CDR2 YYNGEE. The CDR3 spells CASSVAPGGQETQYF. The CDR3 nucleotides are TGTGCCAGCAGCGTAGCCCCGGGGGGGCAAGAGACCCAGTACTTC.

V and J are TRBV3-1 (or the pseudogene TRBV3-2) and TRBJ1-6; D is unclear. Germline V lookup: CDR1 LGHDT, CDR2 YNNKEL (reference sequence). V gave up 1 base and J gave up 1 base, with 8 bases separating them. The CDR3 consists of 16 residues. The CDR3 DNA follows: TGTGCCAGCAGCCAAGTCGAGGGATCCTATAATTCACCCCTCCACTTT. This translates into CASSQVEGSYNSPLHF.

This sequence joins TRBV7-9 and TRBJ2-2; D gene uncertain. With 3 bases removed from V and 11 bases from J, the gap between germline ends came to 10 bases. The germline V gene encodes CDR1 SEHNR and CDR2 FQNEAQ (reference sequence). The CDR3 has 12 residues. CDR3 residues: CASSFPYLELFF. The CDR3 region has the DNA TGTGCCAGCAGCTTCCCCTATCTCGAGCTGTTTTTT.

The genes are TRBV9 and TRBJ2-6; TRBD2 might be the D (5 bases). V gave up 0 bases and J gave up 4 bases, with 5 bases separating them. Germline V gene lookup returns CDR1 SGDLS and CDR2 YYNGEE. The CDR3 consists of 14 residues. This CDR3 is CASSVVAGANVLTF. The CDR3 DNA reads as TGTGCCAGCAGCGTAGTAGCGGGGGCCAACGTCCTGACTTTC.

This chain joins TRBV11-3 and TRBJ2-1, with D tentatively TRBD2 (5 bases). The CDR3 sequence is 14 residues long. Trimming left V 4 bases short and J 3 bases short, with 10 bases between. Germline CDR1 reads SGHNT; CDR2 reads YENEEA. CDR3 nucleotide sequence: TGTGCCAGCAGCTACGCAGGACTCTACAATGAGCAGTTCTTC. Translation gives CASSYAGLYNEQFF.

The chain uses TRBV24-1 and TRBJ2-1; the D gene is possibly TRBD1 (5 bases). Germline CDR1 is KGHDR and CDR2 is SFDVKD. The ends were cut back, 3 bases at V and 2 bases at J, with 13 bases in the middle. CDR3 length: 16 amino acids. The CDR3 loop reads CATSDQSAGTYNEQFF. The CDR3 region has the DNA TGTGCCACCAGTGATCAATCAGCAGGGACCTACAATGAGCAGTTCTTC.

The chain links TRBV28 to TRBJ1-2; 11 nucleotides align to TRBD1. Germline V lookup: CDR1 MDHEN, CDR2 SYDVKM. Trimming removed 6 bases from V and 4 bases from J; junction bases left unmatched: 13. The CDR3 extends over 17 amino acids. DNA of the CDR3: TGTGCCAGCAGCCAGGGACAGGGGGGGGCCTTAGGCTATGGCTACACCTTC. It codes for CASSQGQGGALGYGYTF.

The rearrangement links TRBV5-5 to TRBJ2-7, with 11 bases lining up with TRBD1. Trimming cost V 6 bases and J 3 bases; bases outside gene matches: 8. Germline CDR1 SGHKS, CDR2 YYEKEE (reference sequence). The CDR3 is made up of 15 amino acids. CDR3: CASTIAGTGGYEQYF. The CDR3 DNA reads TGTGCCAGCACCATTGCTGGGACAGGGGGCTACGAGCAGTACTTC.

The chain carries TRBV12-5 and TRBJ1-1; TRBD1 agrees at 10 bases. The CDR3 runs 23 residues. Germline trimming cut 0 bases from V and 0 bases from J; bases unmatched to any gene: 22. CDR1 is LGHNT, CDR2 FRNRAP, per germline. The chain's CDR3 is CASGLVLSGTGERIGDMNTEAFF. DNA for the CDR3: TGTGCTAGTGGTTTGGTATTATCTGGGACAGGGGAACGCATCGGGGACATGAACACTGAAGCTTTCTTT. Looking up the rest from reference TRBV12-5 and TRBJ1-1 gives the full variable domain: DARVTQTPRHKVTEMGQEVTMRCQPILGHNTVFWYRQTMMQGLELLAYFRNRAPLDDSGMPKDRFSAEMPDATLATLKIQPSEPRDSAVYFCASGLVLSGTGERIGDMNTEAFFGQGTRLTVV.

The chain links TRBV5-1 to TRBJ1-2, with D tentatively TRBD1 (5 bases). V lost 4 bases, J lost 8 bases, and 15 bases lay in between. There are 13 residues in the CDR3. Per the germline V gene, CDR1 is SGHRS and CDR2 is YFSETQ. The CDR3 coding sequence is TGCGCCAGCAGCCCCCGATTGCCAGGGGGCTACACCTTC. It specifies CASSPRLPGGYTF. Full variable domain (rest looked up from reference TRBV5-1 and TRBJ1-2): KAGVTQTPRYLIKTRGQQVTLSCSPISGHRSVSWYQQTPGQGLQFLFEYFSETQRNKGNFPGRFSGRQFSNSRSEMNVSTLELGDSALYLCASSPRLPGGYTFGSGTRLTVV.

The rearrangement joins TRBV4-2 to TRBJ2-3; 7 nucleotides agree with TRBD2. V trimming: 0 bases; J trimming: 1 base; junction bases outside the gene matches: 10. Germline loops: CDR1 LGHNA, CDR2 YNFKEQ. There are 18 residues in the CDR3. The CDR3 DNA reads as TGTGCCAGCAGCCAAGATTTCCTCCTGGGGGGGGGCACAGATACGCAGTATTTT. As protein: CASSQDFLLGGGTDTQYF.

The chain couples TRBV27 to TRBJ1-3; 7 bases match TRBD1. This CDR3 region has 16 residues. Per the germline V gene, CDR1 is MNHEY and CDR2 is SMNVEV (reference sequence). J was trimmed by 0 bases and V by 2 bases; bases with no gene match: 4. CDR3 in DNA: TGTGCCAGCAGTTTACCCCGGGACAGCTCTGGAAACACCATATATTTT. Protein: CASSLPRDSSGNTIYF.

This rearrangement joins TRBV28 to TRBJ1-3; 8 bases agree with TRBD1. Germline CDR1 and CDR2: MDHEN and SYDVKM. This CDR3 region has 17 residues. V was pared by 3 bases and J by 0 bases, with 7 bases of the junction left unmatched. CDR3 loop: CASSFPRDRYSGNTIYF. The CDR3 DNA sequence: TGTGCCAGCAGTTTCCCCCGGGACAGGTACTCTGGAAACACCATATATTTT.

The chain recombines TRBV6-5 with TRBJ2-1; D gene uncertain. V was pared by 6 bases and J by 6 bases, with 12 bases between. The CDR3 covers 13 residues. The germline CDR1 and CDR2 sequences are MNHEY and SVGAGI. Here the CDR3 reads CASRNSTPNEQFF. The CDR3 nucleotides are TGTGCCAGCAGGAACTCGACACCCAATGAGCAGTTCTTC.

Here the CDR3 reads CASSLSDRGDGYTF. CDR3 DNA: TGTGCCAGCAGTTTATCTGACAGGGGTGATGGCTACACCTTC. The V call is TRBV27, the J call TRBJ1-2; 8 nucleotides agree with TRBD1. Trimming removed 0 bases from V and 6 bases from J; junction bases left unmatched: 3. Looked up from germline, CDR1 is MNHEY and CDR2 is SMNVEV (reference sequence). The CDR3 totals 14 residues.

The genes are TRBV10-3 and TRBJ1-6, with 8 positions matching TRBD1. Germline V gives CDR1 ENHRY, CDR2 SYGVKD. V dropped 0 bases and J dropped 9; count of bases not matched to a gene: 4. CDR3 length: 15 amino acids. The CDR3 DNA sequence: TGTGCCATCAGTGAGTCTTTTACAGGGGGTTCACCCCTCCACTTT. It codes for CAISESFTGGSPLHF.

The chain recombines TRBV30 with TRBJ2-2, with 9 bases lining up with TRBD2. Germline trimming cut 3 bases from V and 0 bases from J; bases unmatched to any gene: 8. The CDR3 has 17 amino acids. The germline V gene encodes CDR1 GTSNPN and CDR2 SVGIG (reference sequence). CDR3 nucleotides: TGTGCCTGGAGGTTAGAGCGGGGGGCCGCGAACACCGGGGAGCTGTTTTTT. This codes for CAWRLERGAANTGELFF.

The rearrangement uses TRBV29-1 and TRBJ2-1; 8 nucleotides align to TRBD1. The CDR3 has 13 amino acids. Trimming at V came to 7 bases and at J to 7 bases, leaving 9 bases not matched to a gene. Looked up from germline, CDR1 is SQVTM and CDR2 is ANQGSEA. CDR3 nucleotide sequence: TGCAGCGCTGGACAGGGTAGTGCGAATGAGCAGTTCTTC. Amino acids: CSAGQGSANEQFF.

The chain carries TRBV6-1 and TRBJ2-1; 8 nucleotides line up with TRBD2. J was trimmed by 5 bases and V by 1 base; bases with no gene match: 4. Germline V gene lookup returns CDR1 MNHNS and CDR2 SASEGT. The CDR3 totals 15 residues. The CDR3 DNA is TGTGCCAGCAGTGAAGTGGGGACTAGAAACAATGAGCAGTTCTTC. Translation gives CASSEVGTRNNEQFF.

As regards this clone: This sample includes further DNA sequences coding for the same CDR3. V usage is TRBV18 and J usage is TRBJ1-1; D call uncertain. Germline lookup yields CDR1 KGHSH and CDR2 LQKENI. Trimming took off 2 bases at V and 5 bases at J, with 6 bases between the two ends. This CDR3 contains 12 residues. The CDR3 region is CASSPSGTEAFF. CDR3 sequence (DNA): TGTGCCAGCTCACCATCGGGTACTGAAGCTTTCTTT.

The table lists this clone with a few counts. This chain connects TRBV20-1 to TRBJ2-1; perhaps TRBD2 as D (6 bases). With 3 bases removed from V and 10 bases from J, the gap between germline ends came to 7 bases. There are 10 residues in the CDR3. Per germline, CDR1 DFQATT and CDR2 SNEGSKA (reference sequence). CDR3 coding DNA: TGCAGTGCTAGGGCGGGAGAGCAGTTCTTC. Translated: CSARAGEQFF.

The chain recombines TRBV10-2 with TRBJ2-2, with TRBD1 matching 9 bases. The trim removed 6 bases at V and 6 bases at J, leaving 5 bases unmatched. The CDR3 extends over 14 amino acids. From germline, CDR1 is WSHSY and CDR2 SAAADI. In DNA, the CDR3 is TGCGCCAGCAGGAACAGGGGGCTCCCCGGGGAGCTGTTTTTT. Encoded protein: CASRNRGLPGELFF.